Described below is a single T cell receptor (beta chain) sequence and its context. Its antigen is unidentified. The data belong to a study of T cells in Graves' hyperthyroidism and ophthalmopathy. TCR beta CDR3 regions were amplified from RNA transcripts. With the HTBI primer set, the TCR CDR3 went through a first round of RT-PCR. TCRdb reanalysed the multiplex PCR reads using MiXCR and keeps one entry per CDR3 protein. The repertoire includes about 400,000 distinct CDR3 sequences, 14% to 15% of them detected once, and about 31% sits in the top ten. Clinicians diagnosed patients from clinical symptoms, serum thyroxine and TRAb, thyroid ultrasound and orbital computed tomography. The PBMCs were taken from under 12 ml of fresh peripheral blood. Looked up from germline, CDR1 is ENHRY and CDR2 is SYGVKD. The V and J ends lost 11 bases and 4 bases respectively, with 15 bases between them. The length of the CDR3 is 13 residues.

Study-wide results and limits: Ophthalmopathy onset followed model prediction by a median approximately 7 months.

The specimen was blood. The chain employs TRBV10-3 and TRBJ1-5; D gene unclear. This TCR was sampled from a woman between 25 and 40 years old with Graves' hyperthyroidism. The CDR3 loop reads CAASRESNQPQHF. In DNA form, the CDR3 reads TGTGCCGCTTCTCGGGAGAGTAATCAGCCCCAGCATTTT.